The TCR beta chain described here comes from a study of blood T cell repertoires in COVID-19. Study-level information: Spain, Italy and the United States supplied samples that represented acute and convalescent COVID-19. PBMCs, B-cell-depleted T cells, or T cells provided the cDNA or gDNA that made up the material.

The CDR3 runs 15 residues. CDR1 SGHRS and CDR2 YFSETQ come from the germline V gene. Trimming took 4 bases from V and 2 from J; bases not matched to a gene: 4. In the original processing: Amplification with reference gene primers provided the estimates of nucleated cell counts. The protocol was immunoSEQ multiplex PCR, while the TCRdb copy is restricted to in-frame clones and leaves out a portion. D and trimming were read from the DNA, whereas the V and J calls and clone size are those reported in that table. The table has 30,000 to 40,000 clones, approximately 91% seen once. V gene TRBV5-1 combines with J gene TRBJ2-7; 12 bases are a match to TRBD2. The specimen was peripheral blood. The sequence came from a human donor in a cohort sampled during active COVID-19. The CDR3 DNA is TGCGCCAGCAGCCCGGGACTAGCGGGCCCCTACGAGCAGTACTTC. Protein: CASSPGLAGPYEQYF.